The rows below give T cell receptor beta chains drawn from one sample of a study of T cell repertoires in cytomegalovirus infection. Their target antigens are unknown. TCRdb fed the reads into MiXCR, producing one record per CDR3 protein. Of 700,000 to 850,000 distinct CDR3 sequences in the sample, 30% to 35% were seen once. Sequences were derived from cultured CD8+ T cells from PBMCs, sampled from culture after CMV antigen stimulation. All receptors come from a human donor in good health (CMV status not recorded). Some clones in this sample may be carry-over from other donors' samples. Both conserved end residues are part of each CDR3. D genes are given only for firm matches. A row's size may be missing; if present it is once, few, many or a size class.

CDR3nt | CDR3aa | len | d_gene | j_gene | abundance | v_gene
TGCGCCAGCAGCTTTGCTCGGACGACAGATGGCTACACCTTC | CASSFARTTDGYTF | 14 | - | TRBJ1-2 | once | TRBV5-1
TGTGCCAGCAGCTCCCGGGACAGGAATCAAGAGACCCAGTACTTC | CASSSRDRNQETQYF | 15 | TRBD1 | TRBJ2-5 | few | TRBV7-8
TGTGCCAGCAGTTTATGGGGGGCGGGGGAGACCCAGTACTTC | CASSLWGAGETQYF | 14 | - | TRBJ2-5 | - | TRBV27
TGTGCCAGCAGCCCCACCGCGGGGACAGATACGCAGTATTTT | CASSPTAGTDTQYF | 14 | - | TRBJ2-3 | - | TRBV7-9
TGTGCCAGCAGAGGCCGGGCCTTGCAAGAGACCCAGTACTTC | CASRGRALQETQYF | 14 | - | TRBJ2-5 | - | TRBV7-8
TGTGCCATCCGCGTCGCGAGGGGTCACACAGATACGCAGTATTTT | CAIRVARGHTDTQYF | 15 | - | TRBJ2-3 | few | TRBV10-3
TGTGCCAGCAGCCGGGACAGGGAATCCGGGGAGCTGTTTTTT | CASSRDRESGELFF | 14 | TRBD1 | TRBJ2-2 | - | TRBV5-4
TGTGCCAGCAGCCCAACAGGGGTCCGGCGGCTGTTTTTT | CASSPTGVRRLFF | 13 | TRBD1 | TRBJ2-2 | few | TRBV27
TGTGCTAGTGGTTTCCTCCTAGGGGGGCGGTTCGTCCAGAACACCGGGGAGCTGTTTTTT | CASGFLLGGRFVQNTGELFF | 20 | - | TRBJ2-2 | - | TRBV12-5
TGTGCCAGCAGCTCCGAGGAGGGGAACACTGAAGCTTTCTTT | CASSSEEGNTEAFF | 14 | - | TRBJ1-1 | - | TRBV5-6
TGTGCCAGCAGCGTTACAGGGCACCCCTACAATGAGCAGTTCTTC | CASSVTGHPYNEQFF | 15 | - | TRBJ2-1 | - | TRBV9
TGCAGCGTTGAGTATTCTAAATACAATGAGCAGTTCTTC | CSVEYSKYNEQFF | 13 | - | TRBJ2-1 | few | TRBV29-1
TGTGCCAGTAGTATCTCCAGCAATCAGCCCCAGCATTTT | CASSISSNQPQHF | 13 | - | TRBJ1-5 | many | TRBV19
TGTGCCAGTAAGAGAGGGGGCGCCAATCAGCCCCAGCATTTT | CASKRGGANQPQHF | 14 | TRBD1 | TRBJ1-5 | - | TRBV19
TGTGCCAGCAGCGAAAGAGGGGGGGATGAGCAGTACTTC | CASSERGGDEQYF | 13 | - | TRBJ2-7 | few | TRBV13
TGTGCCAGCAGTTACTCGCATACGGATATAGCAGATACGCAGTATTTT | CASSYSHTDIADTQYF | 16 | - | TRBJ2-3 | - | TRBV6-6
TGTGCCAGCAGTTTCTACCCCGCTCACAGGGACCCCAATGAGCAGTTCTTC | CASSFYPAHRDPNEQFF | 17 | - | TRBJ2-1 | - | TRBV28
TGTGCCACCAGCAGAGTTAGACAGGTATTACATCAGCCCCAGCATTTT | CATSRVRQVLHQPQHF | 16 | - | TRBJ1-5 | - | TRBV15
TGTGCCAGCAGCTTAGCGGGACAGGGGGCCGGGGAGCTGTTTTTT | CASSLAGQGAGELFF | 15 | TRBD1 | TRBJ2-2 | few | TRBV7-9
TGTGCCAGCAGCCTCACTAGCGGGGCCCAAGAGACCCAGTACTTC | CASSLTSGAQETQYF | 15 | TRBD2 | TRBJ2-5 | - | TRBV7-9
TGCGCCAGCAGCTCGGAGGGACCGGGAGTGACTGAAGCTTTCTTT | CASSSEGPGVTEAFF | 15 | - | TRBJ1-1 | - | TRBV5-1
TGTGCCAGCAAGGGCCTTCTCTCCTACAATGAGCAGTTCTTC | CASKGLLSYNEQFF | 14 | - | TRBJ2-1 | few | TRBV27
TGTGCCAGCAGTTCAGCATCAGGGGAGGTGGACTATGGCTACACCTTC | CASSSASGEVDYGYTF | 16 | - | TRBJ1-2 | - | TRBV6-5
TGTGCCACTGGAGGGGTAAGAGATCATGGCTACACCTTC | CATGGVRDHGYTF | 13 | - | TRBJ1-2 | many | TRBV19
TGTGCCAGCAGCTTAGGATCGAGGGGGGCTCTCTACAATGAGCAGTTCTTC | CASSLGSRGALYNEQFF | 17 | - | TRBJ2-1 | - | TRBV7-3
TGTGCCAGCAGTGACGGTGACAGGGGAATTGGCGGGGAGCTGTTTTTT | CASSDGDRGIGGELFF | 16 | TRBD1 | TRBJ2-2 | few | TRBV25-1
TGTGCCAGCAGCGTAGGGAACAGTCCTAACTATGGCTACACCTTC | CASSVGNSPNYGYTF | 15 | - | TRBJ1-2 | few | TRBV9
TGTGCCAGCAGCTCCCCGGCCCTTCGCCATGGCTACACCTTC | CASSSPALRHGYTF | 14 | - | TRBJ1-2 | - | TRBV7-9
TGCGCCAGCAGCTTGGAGCCACAGGCGTTCGGTCAGCCCCAGCATTTT | CASSLEPQAFGQPQHF | 16 | - | TRBJ1-5 | once | TRBV5-1
TGTGCCAGCAGTTACTCAGCGGGGGGGCCCGATGAGCAGTTCTTC | CASSYSAGGPDEQFF | 15 | TRBD2 | TRBJ2-1 | many | TRBV6-5
TGTGCCAGCAGTTACCTGGGAGGGTCTAATGAAAAACTGTTTTTT | CASSYLGGSNEKLFF | 15 | - | TRBJ1-4 | once | TRBV6-6
TGCGCCAGCAGCCAAGCTCAGAATAACAATGAGCAGTTCTTC | CASSQAQNNNEQFF | 14 | - | TRBJ2-1 | - | TRBV4-1
TGTGCCAGCAGCTGGGGGTCCTCCGAGCAGTACTTC | CASSWGSSEQYF | 12 | - | TRBJ2-7 | few | TRBV5-4
TGTGCCAGTACCCCGACCGGCGTGATCCACGATGGCTACACCTTC | CASTPTGVIHDGYTF | 15 | - | TRBJ1-2 | - | TRBV19
TGTGCCACCAGCAGCAAATTTCTCGATGGCTACACCTTC | CATSSKFLDGYTF | 13 | - | TRBJ1-2 | - | TRBV15
TGTGCCAACACCACCACCCCCCCCGGCGGCAGACCTAATGAAAAACTGTTTTTT | CANTTTPPGGRPNEKLFF | 18 | - | TRBJ1-4 | once | TRBV12-3/TRBV12-4
TGTGCCAGCAGCTTCAAGCCTGGGGAGCTGTTTTTT | CASSFKPGELFF | 12 | - | TRBJ2-2 | - | TRBV7-3
TGTGCCAGCAGTGGGACCCTTGGGGTCCACACCTTC | CASSGTLGVHTF | 12 | - | TRBJ1-2 | few | TRBV27
TGTGCCAGCAGCTTATGGTCAGGATCAGAAAAACTGTTTTTT | CASSLWSGSEKLFF | 14 | - | TRBJ1-4 | many | TRBV7-6
TGTGCCAGCAGTATAACTAGCGCCGGGGATACGCAGTATTTT | CASSITSAGDTQYF | 14 | TRBD2 | TRBJ2-3 | once | TRBV27